These T cell receptor beta chains were read from a single sample in a study of T cell responses to AZD1222 COVID-19 vaccine. The method was immunoSEQ multiplex PCR; TCRdb's version includes in-frame clones alone and lacks a portion of them. The repertoire consists of 100,000 to 150,000 clones, with roughly 90% occurring once and the leading ten covering more than 7%. The source material was peripheral blood, sampled 28 days after the second AZD1222 dose. The receptors shown here come from an adult who received the AZD1222 COVID-19 vaccine. Both conserved end residues are part of each CDR3. Fields, in order: clone size, D gene, J gene, V gene, CDR3 length, CDR3 DNA, CDR3 protein. A D gene is named only where the DNA matches it firmly. Size is omitted from some rows. Given values are once, few, many or a class for expanded clones.

.	TRBD1	TRBJ1-5	TRBV7-9	14	TGTGCCAGCAGCAACAGGGGTGGCAATCAGCCCCAGCATTTT	CASSNRGGNQPQHF
.	.	TRBJ2-1	TRBV7-7	15	TGTGCTAGCAGCCAAAACGGGGTTGGACGGGGGGAGCAGTTCTTC	CASSQNGVGRGEQFF
.	.	TRBJ1-6	TRBV3-1/TRBV3-2	15	TGTGCCAGCAGCTTAAGGGACACCAAAAATTCACCCCTCCACTTT	CASSLRDTKNSPLHF
.	TRBD1	TRBJ1-2	TRBV6-5	12	TGTGCCAGCAATCACAGGGGGCATGGCTACACCTTC	CASNHRGHGYTF
once	TRBD1	TRBJ1-4	TRBV4-1	15	TGCGCCAGCAGCCCTCCCCGACAGGGAAATGAAAAACTGTTTTTT	CASSPPRQGNEKLFF
.	TRBD2	TRBJ2-1	TRBV10-1	14	TGCGCCAGCAGTGGTCGGCTAGCGGGGGATGAGCAGTTCTTC	CASSGRLAGDEQFF
once	.	TRBJ1-2	TRBV6-7	12	TGTGCCAGCAGTTACTCAGGGGTTGGCTACACCTTC	CASSYSGVGYTF
.	TRBD1	TRBJ1-3	TRBV18	17	TGTGCCAGCTCAACAAACGGACAGGTTCGCTCTGGAAACACCATATATTTT	CASSTNGQVRSGNTIYF
once	.	TRBJ2-2	TRBV9	15	TGTGCCAGCAGCGTAACAGGAGTTGCCACCGGGGAGCTGTTTTTT	CASSVTGVATGELFF
.	.	TRBJ1-1	TRBV18	14	TGTGCCAGCTCACCATTCGAGGGAAACACTGAAGCTTTCTTT	CASSPFEGNTEAFF
once	.	TRBJ1-1	TRBV4-1	15	TGCGCCAGCAGCCAAGGTTCACAAAGGGGCACTGAAGCTTTCTTT	CASSQGSQRGTEAFF
.	.	TRBJ2-5	TRBV18	14	TGTGCCAGCTCACCACAGCAGGGGATGGAGACCCAGTACTTC	CASSPQQGMETQYF
.	.	TRBJ1-4	TRBV3-1/TRBV3-2	16	TGTGCCAGCAGCCGCAGATCAGGGAGTACTAATGAAAAACTGTTTTTT	CASSRRSGSTNEKLFF
.	TRBD1	TRBJ2-2	TRBV5-8	15	TGTGCCAGCAGCCCAGGACAGGTTCTCACCGGGGAGCTGTTTTTT	CASSPGQVLTGELFF
.	TRBD1	TRBJ1-2	TRBV5-1	16	TGCGCCAGCAGCTCCATCGACAGGGCGGTAAACCATGGCTACACCTTC	CASSSIDRAVNHGYTF
.	TRBD1	TRBJ2-2	TRBV5-4	15	TGTGCCAGCAGCCCGGACAGGCCGAACACCGGGGAGCTGTTTTTT	CASSPDRPNTGELFF